What follows is one T cell receptor beta chain and its context. A second about 6 to 12 cycle PCR used barcoded and J-beta primers. Every cDNA was tagged by a template-switch adaptor with 12 random nucleotides. TCRdb used MiXCR to reprocess the 5' RACE reads, holding one entry per CDR3 protein. The profile covers hundreds of thousands of distinct CDR3 sequences, with 46% appearing a single time and around 18% taken by the ten largest. This sample was taken from a study of blood T cells in healthy people across ages. CDR1 and CDR2 (germline): ENHRY, SYGVKD. V lost 8 bases, J lost 1 base, and 18 bases lay in between. This CDR3 region has 16 residues. Collection of roughly 10 milliliters of peripheral blood was performed for each donor. Researchers report isolating at least 6.5 million PBMCs per sample.

This chain joins TRBV10-3 and TRBJ2-1; tentatively, D is TRBD2 (7 bases). The sequence was collected from a man older than 75 in good health. The sequenced sample was blood. The CDR3 DNA reads TGTGCCATCGCTGAGGGGGGAGGGCAGTCCTACAATGAGCAGTTCTTC. Its protein product is CAIAEGGGQSYNEQFF.